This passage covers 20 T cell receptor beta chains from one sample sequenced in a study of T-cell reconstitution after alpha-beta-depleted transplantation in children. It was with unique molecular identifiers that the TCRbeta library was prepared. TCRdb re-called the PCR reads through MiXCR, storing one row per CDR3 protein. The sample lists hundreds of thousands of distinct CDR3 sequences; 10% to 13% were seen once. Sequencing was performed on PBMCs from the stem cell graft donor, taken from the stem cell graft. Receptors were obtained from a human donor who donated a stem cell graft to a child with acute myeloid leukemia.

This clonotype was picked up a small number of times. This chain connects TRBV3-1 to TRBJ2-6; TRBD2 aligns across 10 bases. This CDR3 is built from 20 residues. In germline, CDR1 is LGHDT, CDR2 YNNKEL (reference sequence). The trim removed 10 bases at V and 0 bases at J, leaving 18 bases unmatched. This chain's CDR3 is CATTPSQGLAGDSGANVLTF. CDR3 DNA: TGTGCCACCACCCCGAGTCAGGGGCTAGCGGGGGACTCTGGGGCCAACGTCCTGACTTTC.

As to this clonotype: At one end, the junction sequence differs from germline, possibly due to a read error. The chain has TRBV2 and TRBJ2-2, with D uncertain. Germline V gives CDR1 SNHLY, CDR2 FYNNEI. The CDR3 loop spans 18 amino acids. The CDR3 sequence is CARSSGRARPSWTGELFF. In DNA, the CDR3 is TGTGCCCGCAGTTCCGGACGGGCAAGGCCCTCGTGGACCGGGGAGCTGTTTTTT.

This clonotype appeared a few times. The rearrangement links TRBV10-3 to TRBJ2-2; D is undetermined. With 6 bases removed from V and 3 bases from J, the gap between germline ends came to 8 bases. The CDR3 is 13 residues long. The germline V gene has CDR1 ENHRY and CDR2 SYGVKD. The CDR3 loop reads CAIRSEYTGELFF. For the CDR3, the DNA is TGTGCCATCAGATCCGAGTACACCGGGGAGCTGTTTTTT.

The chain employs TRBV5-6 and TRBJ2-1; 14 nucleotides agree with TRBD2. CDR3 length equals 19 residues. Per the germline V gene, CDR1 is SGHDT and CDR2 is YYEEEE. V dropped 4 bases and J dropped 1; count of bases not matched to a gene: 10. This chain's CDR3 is CASSGAGTSGSRSYNEQFF. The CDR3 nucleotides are TGTGCCAGCAGCGGGGCCGGGACTAGCGGGAGTCGGTCCTACAATGAGCAGTTCTTC.

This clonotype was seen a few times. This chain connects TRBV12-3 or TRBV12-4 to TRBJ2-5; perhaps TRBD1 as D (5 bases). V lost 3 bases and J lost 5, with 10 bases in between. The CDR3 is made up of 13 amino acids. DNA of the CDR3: TGTGCCAGCAGTTTTGGGAAGGGGGAGACCCAGTACTTC. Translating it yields CASSFGKGETQYF.

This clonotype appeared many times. CDR3 residues: CASSQGTYEQYF. In nucleotides, the CDR3 is TGTGCCAGCAGCCAAGGGACCTACGAGCAGTACTTC. The chain employs TRBV4-2 and TRBJ2-7; D not certain. Germline V gene sequence: CDR1 LGHNA, CDR2 YNFKEQ. The ends were cut back, 1 base at V and 2 bases at J, with 3 bases in the middle. This CDR3 is built from 12 residues.

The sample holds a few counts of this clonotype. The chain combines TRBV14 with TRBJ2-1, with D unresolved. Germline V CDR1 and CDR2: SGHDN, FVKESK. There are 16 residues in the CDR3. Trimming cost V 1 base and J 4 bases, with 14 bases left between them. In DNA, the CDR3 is TGTGCCAGCAGCCAAGCGAGACCCAGCAATTACAATGAGCAGTTCTTC. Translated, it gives CASSQARPSNYNEQFF.

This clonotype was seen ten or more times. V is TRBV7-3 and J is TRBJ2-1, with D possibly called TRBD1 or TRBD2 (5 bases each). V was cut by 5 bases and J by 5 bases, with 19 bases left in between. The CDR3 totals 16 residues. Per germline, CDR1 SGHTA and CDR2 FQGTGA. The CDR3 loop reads CASSPIRRTPNNEQFF. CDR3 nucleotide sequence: TGTGCCAGCAGCCCCATCCGGAGGACACCTAACAATGAGCAGTTCTTC.

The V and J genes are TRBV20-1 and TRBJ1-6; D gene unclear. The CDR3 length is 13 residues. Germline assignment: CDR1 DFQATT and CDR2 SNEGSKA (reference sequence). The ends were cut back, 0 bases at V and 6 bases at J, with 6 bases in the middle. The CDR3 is CSARDQINSPLHF. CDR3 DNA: TGCAGTGCTAGAGATCAGATTAATTCACCCCTCCACTTT.

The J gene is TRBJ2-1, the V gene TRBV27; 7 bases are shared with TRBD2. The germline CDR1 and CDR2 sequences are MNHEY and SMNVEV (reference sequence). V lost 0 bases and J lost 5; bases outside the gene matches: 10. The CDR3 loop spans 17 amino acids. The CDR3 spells CASSLSPGLAADNEQFF. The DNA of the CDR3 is TGTGCCAGCAGTTTATCCCCGGGGCTAGCGGCGGACAATGAGCAGTTCTTC.

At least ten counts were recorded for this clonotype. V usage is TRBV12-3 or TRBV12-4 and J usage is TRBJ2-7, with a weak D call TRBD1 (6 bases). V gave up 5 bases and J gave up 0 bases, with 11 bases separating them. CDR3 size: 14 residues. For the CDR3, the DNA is TGTGCCAGCAGTCCTAGACAGGTCTCCTACGAGCAGTACTTC. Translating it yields CASSPRQVSYEQYF.

The CDR3 nucleotides are TGTGCCAGCAGACGGACAGGGGGCCGCAATGAGCAGTTCTTC. Translating it yields CASRRTGGRNEQFF. The chain employs TRBV11-2 and TRBJ2-1; 11 bases match TRBD1. With V trimmed by 6 bases and J by 6 bases, 4 bases remained unmatched. Germline values: CDR1 SGHAT, CDR2 FQNNGV. The CDR3 consists of 14 residues.

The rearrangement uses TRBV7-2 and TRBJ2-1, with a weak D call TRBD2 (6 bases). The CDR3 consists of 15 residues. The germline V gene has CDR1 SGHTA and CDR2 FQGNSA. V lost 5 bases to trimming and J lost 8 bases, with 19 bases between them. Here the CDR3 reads CASSPRRALGDEQFF. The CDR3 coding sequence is TGTGCCAGCAGCCCGAGGAGGGCTCTGGGAGATGAGCAGTTCTTC.

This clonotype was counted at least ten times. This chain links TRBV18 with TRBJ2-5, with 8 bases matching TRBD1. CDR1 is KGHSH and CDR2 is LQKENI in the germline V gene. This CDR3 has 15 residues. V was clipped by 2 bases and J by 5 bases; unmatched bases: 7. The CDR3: CASSPTRTGTETQYF. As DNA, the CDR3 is TGTGCCAGCTCACCAACCCGGACAGGGACCGAGACCCAGTACTTC.

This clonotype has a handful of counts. CDR3 nucleotides: TGTGCCAGCAGTAGGACCAGGGGCTACGAGCAGTACTTC. Translated: CASSRTRGYEQYF. The chain carries TRBV2 and TRBJ2-7; TRBD1 might be the D (6 bases). The germline V and J ends were trimmed by 5 bases and 3 bases, with 11 bases remaining between them. The CDR3 has 13 amino acids. The germline CDR1 and CDR2 sequences are SNHLY and FYNNEI. Complete variable domain (other parts from reference TRBV2 and TRBJ2-7): EPEVTQTPSHQVTQMGQEVILRCVPISNHLYFYWYRQILGQKVEFLVSFYNNEISEKSEIFDDQFSVERPDGSNFTLKIRSTKLEDSAMYFCASSRTRGYEQYFGPGTRLTVT.

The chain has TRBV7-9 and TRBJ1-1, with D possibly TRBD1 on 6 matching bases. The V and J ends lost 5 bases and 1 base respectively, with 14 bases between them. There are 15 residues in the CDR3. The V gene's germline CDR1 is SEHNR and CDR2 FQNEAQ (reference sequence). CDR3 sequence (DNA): TGTGCCAGCAGCCAAAAGACAGGAAAGAACACTGAAGCTTTCTTT. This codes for CASSQKTGKNTEAFF. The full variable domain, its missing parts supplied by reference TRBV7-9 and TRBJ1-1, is DTGVSQNPRHKITKRGQNVTFRCDPISEHNRLYWYRQTLGQGPEFLTYFQNEAQLEKSRLLSDRFSAERPKGSFSTLEIQRTEQGDSAMYLCASSQKTGKNTEAFFGQGTRLTVV.

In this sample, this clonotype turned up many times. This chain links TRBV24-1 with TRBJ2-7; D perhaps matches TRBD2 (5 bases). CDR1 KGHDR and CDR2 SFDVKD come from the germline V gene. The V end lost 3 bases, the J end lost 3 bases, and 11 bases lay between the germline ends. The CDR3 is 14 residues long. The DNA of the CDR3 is TGTGCCACCAGTGATAAGGGCAGCGGCTACGAGCAGTACTTC. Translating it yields CATSDKGSGYEQYF.

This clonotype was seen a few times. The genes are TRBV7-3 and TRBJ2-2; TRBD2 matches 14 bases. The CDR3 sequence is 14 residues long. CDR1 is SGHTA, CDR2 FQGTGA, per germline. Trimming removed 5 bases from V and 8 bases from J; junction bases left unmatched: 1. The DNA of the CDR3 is TGTGCCAGCAGCGGGACTAGCGGGGGTGGGGAGCTGTTTTTT. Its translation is CASSGTSGGGELFF.

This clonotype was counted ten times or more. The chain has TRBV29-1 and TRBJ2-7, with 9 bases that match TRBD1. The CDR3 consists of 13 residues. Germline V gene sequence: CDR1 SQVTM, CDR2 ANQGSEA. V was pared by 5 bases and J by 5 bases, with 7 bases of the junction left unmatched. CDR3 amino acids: CSVSPGTGNEQYF. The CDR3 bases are TGCAGCGTTTCCCCCGGGACAGGGAACGAGCAGTACTTC.

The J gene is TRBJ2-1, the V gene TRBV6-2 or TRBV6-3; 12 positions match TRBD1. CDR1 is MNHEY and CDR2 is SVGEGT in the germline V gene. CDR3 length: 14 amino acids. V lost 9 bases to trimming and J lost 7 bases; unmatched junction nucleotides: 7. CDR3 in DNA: TGTGCCAGTGCCGGGACAGGGGGCTGGAATGAGCAGTTCTTC. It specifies CASAGTGGWNEQFF.